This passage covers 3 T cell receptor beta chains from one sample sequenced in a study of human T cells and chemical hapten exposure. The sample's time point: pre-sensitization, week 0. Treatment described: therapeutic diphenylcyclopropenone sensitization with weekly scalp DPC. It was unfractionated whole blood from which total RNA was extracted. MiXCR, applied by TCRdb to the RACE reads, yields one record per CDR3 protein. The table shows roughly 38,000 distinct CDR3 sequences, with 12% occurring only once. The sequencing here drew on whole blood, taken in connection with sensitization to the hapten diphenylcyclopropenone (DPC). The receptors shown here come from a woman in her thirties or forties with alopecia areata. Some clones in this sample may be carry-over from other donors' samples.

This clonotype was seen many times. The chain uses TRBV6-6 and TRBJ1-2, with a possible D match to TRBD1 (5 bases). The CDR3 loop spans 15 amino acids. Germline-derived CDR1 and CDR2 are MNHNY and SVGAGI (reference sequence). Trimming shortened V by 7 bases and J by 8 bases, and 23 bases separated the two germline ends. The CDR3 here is CASTVTVPLRDGYTF. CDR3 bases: TGTGCCAGCACGGTGACGGTTCCTTTGCGGGACGGCTACACCTTC.

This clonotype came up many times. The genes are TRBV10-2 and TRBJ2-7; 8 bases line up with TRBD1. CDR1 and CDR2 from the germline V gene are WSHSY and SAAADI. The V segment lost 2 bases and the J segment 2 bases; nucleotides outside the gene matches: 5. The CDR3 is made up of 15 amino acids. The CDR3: CASSEQAGGTYEQYF. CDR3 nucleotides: TGCGCCAGCAGTGAGCAGGCAGGGGGCACCTACGAGCAGTACTTC.

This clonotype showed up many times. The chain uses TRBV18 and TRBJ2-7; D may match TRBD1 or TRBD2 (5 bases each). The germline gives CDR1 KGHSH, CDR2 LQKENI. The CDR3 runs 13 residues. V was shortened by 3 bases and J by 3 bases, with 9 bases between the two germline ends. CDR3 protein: CASSPGPDYEQYF. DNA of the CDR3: TGTGCCAGCTCACCGGGACCGGACTACGAGCAGTACTTC.